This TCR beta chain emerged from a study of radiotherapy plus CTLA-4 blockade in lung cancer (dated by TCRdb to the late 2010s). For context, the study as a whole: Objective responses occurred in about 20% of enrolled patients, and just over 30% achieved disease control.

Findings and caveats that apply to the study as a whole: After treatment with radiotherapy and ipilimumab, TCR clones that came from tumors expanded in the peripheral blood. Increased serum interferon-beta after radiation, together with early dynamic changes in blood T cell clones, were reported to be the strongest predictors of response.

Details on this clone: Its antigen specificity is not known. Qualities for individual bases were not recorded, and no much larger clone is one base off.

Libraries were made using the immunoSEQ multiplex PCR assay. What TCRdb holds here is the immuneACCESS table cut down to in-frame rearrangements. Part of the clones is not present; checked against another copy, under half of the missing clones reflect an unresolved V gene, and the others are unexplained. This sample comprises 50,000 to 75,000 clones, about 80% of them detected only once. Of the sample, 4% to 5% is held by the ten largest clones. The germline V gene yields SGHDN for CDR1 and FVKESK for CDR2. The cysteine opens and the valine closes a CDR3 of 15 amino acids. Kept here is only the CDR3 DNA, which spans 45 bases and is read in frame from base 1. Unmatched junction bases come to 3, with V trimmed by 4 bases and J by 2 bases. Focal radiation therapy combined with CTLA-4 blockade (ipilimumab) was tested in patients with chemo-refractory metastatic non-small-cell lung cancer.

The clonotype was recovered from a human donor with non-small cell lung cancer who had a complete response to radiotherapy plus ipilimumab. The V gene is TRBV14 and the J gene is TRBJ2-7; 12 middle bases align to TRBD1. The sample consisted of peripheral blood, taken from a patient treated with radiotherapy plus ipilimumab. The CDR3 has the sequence CASSRGQGAAYEQYV. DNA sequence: TGTGCCAGCAGCCGGGGACAGGGGGCAGCCTACGAGCAGTACGTC.